Described below is a single T cell receptor beta chain sequence and its context. This specimen comes from a study of cytomegalovirus exposure and HLA in healthy donors. The primer mix had 60 Vbeta and 13 Jbeta primers. Assay: immunoSEQ multiplex PCR; the TCRdb copy retains only in-frame clones and omits some. The sample has 150,000 or so clones, 75% to 90% seen once; the top ten hold about 9.3%. Sequenced sample: PBMCs. The sequence came from a man younger than 30 in good health and CMV-seropositive.

The DNA for the CDR3 is TGTGCCAGTGAACAGGGACAAGAGACCCAGTACTTC. This encodes CASEQGQETQYF. The chain uses TRBV19 and TRBJ2-5; D is possibly TRBD1 (6 bases). V lost 8 bases and J lost 2, with 9 bases in between. CDR1 and CDR2 (germline): LNHDA, SQIVND (reference sequence). This CDR3 has 12 amino acids.